The 21 T cell receptor beta chains listed next were all sequenced from one sample in a study of cytomegalovirus exposure and HLA in healthy donors. PCR was performed using 60 Vbeta and 13 Jbeta primers. Clones were sequenced by immunoSEQ multiplex PCR, and TCRdb holds only the in-frame ones, with some missing. The table lists roughly 150,000 clones, approximately 88% of them singletons. Sequences were obtained from PBMCs. These receptors all come from a woman aged 18-30 years in good health and CMV-seronegative.

The rearrangement joins TRBV6-1 to TRBJ2-7; the D is unclear. Between the trimmed V and J ends, which lost 2 bases and 7 bases, there was a span of 12 bases. This CDR3 comprises 13 residues. Germline-derived CDR1 and CDR2 are MNHNS and SASEGT. The DNA for the CDR3 is TGTGCCAGCAGTGAATCTCCGGGTAATGAGCAGTACTTC. Amino acids: CASSESPGNEQYF.

The chain couples TRBV27 to TRBJ2-7; 7 bases are shared with TRBD2. Germline CDR1 reads MNHEY; CDR2 reads SMNVEV (reference sequence). CDR3 length: 14 residues. V trimming: 8 bases; J trimming: 2 bases; junction bases outside the gene matches: 9. CDR3 coding DNA: TGTGCCAGCTGGAGGGCGGGGGAGACCTACGAGCAGTACTTC. Translated, it gives CASWRAGETYEQYF.

The chain combines TRBV7-9 with TRBJ2-5; D gene unclear. Per the germline V gene, CDR1 is SEHNR and CDR2 is FQNEAQ (reference sequence). CDR3 length equals 15 residues. Trimming left V 3 bases short and J 0 bases short, with 11 bases between. The CDR3 DNA reads as TGTGCCAGCAGCTTGAGCCTTGGTAACCAAGAGACCCAGTACTTC. It yields the protein CASSLSLGNQETQYF.

The V and J genes are TRBV5-1 and TRBJ1-2; no reliable D call. Germline-derived CDR1 and CDR2 are SGHRS and YFSETQ. Between the trimmed V and J ends, which lost 0 bases and 8 bases, there was a span of 17 bases. The CDR3 is 15 amino acids. Written as DNA, the CDR3 is TGCGCCAGCAGCTTGGAGACCGGGTCCCGGAGGGGCTACACCTTC. Translating gives CASSLETGSRRGYTF.

This CDR3 reads CASSKGTVQETQYF. CDR3 nucleotides: TGTGCCAGCAGCAAGGGGACAGTCCAAGAGACCCAGTACTTC. The chain employs TRBV5-6 and TRBJ2-5; 7 bases line up with TRBD1. V trimming: 4 bases; J trimming: 1 base; junction bases outside the gene matches: 4. Germline V CDR1 and CDR2: SGHDT, YYEEEE. The CDR3 extends over 14 amino acids. Filled out from reference TRBV5-6 and TRBJ2-5, the complete variable domain reads DAGVTQSPTHLIKTRGQQVTLRCSPKSGHDTVSWYQQALGQGPQFIFQYYEEEERQRGNFPDRFSGHQFPNYSSELNVNALLLGDSALYLCASSKGTVQETQYFGPGTRLLVL.

This clone showed up just a few times. The chain combines TRBV19 with TRBJ1-4; possibly TRBD1 for D (5 bases). V lost 5 bases, J lost 5 bases, and 15 bases lay in between. The length of the CDR3 is 15 residues. Germline lookup yields CDR1 LNHDA and CDR2 SQIVND (reference sequence). The CDR3 DNA is TGTGCCAGTAGTCTCCCAGGGTCAAGGAATGAAAAACTGTTTTTT. Amino acids: CASSLPGSRNEKLFF. The variable domain in full, completed from reference TRBV19 and TRBJ1-4, reads DGGITQSPKYLFRKEGQNVTLSCEQNLNHDAMYWYRQDPGQGLRLIYYSQIVNDFQKGDIAEGYSVSREKKESFPLTVTSAQKNPTAFYLCASSLPGSRNEKLFFGSGTQLSVL.

Concerning this clone: One end of the junction fails to match germline, which may point to a read error. The V call is TRBV30, the J call TRBJ1-1, with 10 bases fitting TRBD1. The CDR3 extends over 13 amino acids. Germline lookup yields CDR1 GTSNPN and CDR2 SVGIG (reference sequence). The CDR3 DNA reads as TGTGCCTGGAGTGTAAGACAGGGGGCTGAAACTTTCTTT. Translating gives CAWSVRQGAETFF. Based on the CDR3 plus reference TRBV30 and TRBJ1-1, the full variable domain is SQTIHQWPATLVQPVGSPLSLECTVEGTSNPNLYWYRQAAGRGLQLLFYSVGIGQISSEVPQNLSASRPQDRQFILSSKKLLLSDSGFYLCAWSVRQGAETFFGQGTRLTVV.

This chain connects TRBV5-1 to TRBJ2-2, with D possibly being TRBD1 (5 bases). Deletions cut 5 bases from V and 2 bases from J, with 16 bases between. Germline CDR1 and CDR2: SGHRS and YFSETQ. The length of the CDR3 is 16 residues. The CDR3 region is CASRKGPISNTGELFF. CDR3 in DNA: TGCGCCAGCAGGAAGGGGCCTATCAGTAACACCGGGGAGCTGTTTTTT.

This clone was found once. This rearrangement joins TRBV30 to TRBJ1-5; 8 nucleotides match TRBD1. J gave up 2 bases and V 2 bases, and 2 bases lay outside the gene matches. This CDR3 comprises 14 residues. CDR1 GTSNPN and CDR2 SVGIG come from the germline V gene (reference sequence). For the CDR3, the DNA is TGTGCCTGGAGTATGGACAGGGGCAATCAGCCCCAGCATTTT. This codes for CAWSMDRGNQPQHF.

V is TRBV9 and J is TRBJ2-6, with a tentative D call TRBD1 (5 bases). The germline V and J ends were trimmed by 0 bases and 1 base, with 5 bases remaining between them. The CDR3 has 15 residues. Germline V gene data show CDR1 as SGDLS and CDR2 as YYNGEE. The CDR3 sequence is CASSVGTSGANVLTF. The CDR3 DNA sequence: TGTGCCAGCAGCGTAGGGACATCTGGGGCCAACGTCCTGACTTTC.

V is TRBV14 and J is TRBJ2-5, with 8 bases that match TRBD2. This CDR3 comprises 15 residues. The junction had 5 bases not matched to a gene; V was cut back by 1 base and J by 4 bases. CDR1 is SGHDN and CDR2 is FVKESK in the germline V gene. The DNA of the CDR3 is TGTGCCAGCAGCCAAGTCATAGGACTAGCAGAGACCCAGTACTTC. Its translation is CASSQVIGLAETQYF.

This chain uses TRBV4-1 with TRBJ1-1, with D unresolved. V was trimmed by 0 bases and J by 0 bases, leaving 8 bases between them. The CDR3 consists of 15 residues. Germline CDR1 MGHRA, CDR2 YSYEKL. The CDR3 sequence is CASSQEAAMNTEAFF. The CDR3, as DNA: TGCGCCAGCAGCCAAGAGGCGGCTATGAACACTGAAGCTTTCTTT.

The chain uses TRBV27 and TRBJ1-1; D remains ambiguous. Trimming removed 5 bases from V and 5 bases from J, with 12 bases in between. The CDR3 length is 13 residues. Looked up from germline, CDR1 is MNHEY and CDR2 is SMNVEV (reference sequence). CDR3 coding DNA: TGTGCCAGCAGTCCCAGGATTGCAACTGAAGCTTTCTTT. Translating gives CASSPRIATEAFF.

This chain uses TRBV2 with TRBJ2-5; D is ambiguous. Trimming shortened V by 6 bases and J by 3 bases, and 5 bases separated the two germline ends. This CDR3 has 11 residues. Germline values: CDR1 SNHLY, CDR2 FYNNEI. The CDR3 nucleotides are TGTGCCAGCAGCCCTAAAGAGACCCAGTACTTC. Translation gives CASSPKETQYF.

The chain joins TRBV11-2 to TRBJ1-1; 7 bases are a match to TRBD1. The CDR3 runs 16 residues. V shed 4 bases, J shed 0 bases, and the junction held 8 bases outside the gene matches. Germline CDR1 and CDR2: SGHAT and FQNNGV. The CDR3 loop reads CASSWPAGQMNTEAFF. Here the CDR3 DNA reads TGTGCCAGCAGCTGGCCGGCGGGACAGATGAACACTGAAGCTTTCTTT. Looking up the rest from reference TRBV11-2 and TRBJ1-1 gives the full variable domain: EAGVAQSPRYKIIEKRQSVAFWCNPISGHATLYWYQQILGQGPKLLIQFQNNGVVDDSQLPKDRFSAERLKGVDSTLKIQPAKLEDSAVYLCASSWPAGQMNTEAFFGQGTRLTVV.

The V gene is TRBV4-1, the J gene TRBJ2-4; D perhaps matches TRBD1 (5 bases). CDR1 is MGHRA and CDR2 is YSYEKL in the germline V gene. V was cut by 0 bases and J by 0 bases, with 21 bases left in between. The CDR3 has 20 amino acids. CDR3 nucleotides: TGCGCCAGCAGCCAAGAGGGTTATGGGGCACTCATGGGAGCCAAAAACATTCAGTACTTC. This encodes CASSQEGYGALMGAKNIQYF.

The rearrangement joins TRBV6-5 to TRBJ1-5; TRBD1 agrees at 7 bases. V gave up 6 bases and J gave up 1 base; unmatched junction bases: 6. CDR3 size: 15 residues. The V gene's germline CDR1 is MNHEY and CDR2 SVGAGI. Written as DNA, the CDR3 is TGTGCCAGCAGAGCTGACAGGGCAAGCAATCAGCCCCAGCATTTT. Its protein is CASRADRASNQPQHF.

V usage is TRBV9 and J usage is TRBJ2-7; D uncertain. CDR1 is SGDLS, CDR2 YYNGEE, per germline. The CDR3 contains 14 residues. The germline V and J ends were trimmed by 2 bases and 6 bases, with 15 bases remaining between them. Written as DNA, the CDR3 is TGTGCCAGCAGCGTCAACAGTATCTCCGGCGAGCAGTACTTC. This translates into CASSVNSISGEQYF.

The chain combines TRBV19 with TRBJ1-5, with D possibly matching TRBD1 (6 bases). The germline V gene encodes CDR1 LNHDA and CDR2 SQIVND (reference sequence). The CDR3 spans 14 residues. V shed 10 bases and J shed 5 bases, with 18 bases lying between them. The CDR3 nucleotides are TGTGCCACCCAACGGGGGGGGGCTGATCAGCCCCAGCATTTT. Translating it yields CATQRGGADQPQHF.

This chain links TRBV11-2 with TRBJ1-1; TRBD1 matches 7 bases. V dropped 1 base and J dropped 5; count of bases not matched to a gene: 4. This CDR3 is 14 amino acids long. CDR1 and CDR2 from the germline V gene are SGHAT and FQNNGV. The CDR3 reads CASSLGQGGTEAFF. Here the CDR3 DNA reads TGTGCCAGCAGCTTAGGACAGGGCGGGACTGAAGCTTTCTTT.

The chain has TRBV7-2 and TRBJ1-6, with D tentatively TRBD1 (6 bases). Germline CDR1 is SGHTA and CDR2 is FQGNSA. There are 16 residues in the CDR3. V was trimmed by 1 base and J by 9 bases, leaving 16 bases between them. This chain's CDR3 is CASSLGFGAGASPLHF. Written as DNA, the CDR3 is TGTGCCAGCAGCTTAGGTTTCGGGGCAGGGGCTTCACCCCTCCACTTT.